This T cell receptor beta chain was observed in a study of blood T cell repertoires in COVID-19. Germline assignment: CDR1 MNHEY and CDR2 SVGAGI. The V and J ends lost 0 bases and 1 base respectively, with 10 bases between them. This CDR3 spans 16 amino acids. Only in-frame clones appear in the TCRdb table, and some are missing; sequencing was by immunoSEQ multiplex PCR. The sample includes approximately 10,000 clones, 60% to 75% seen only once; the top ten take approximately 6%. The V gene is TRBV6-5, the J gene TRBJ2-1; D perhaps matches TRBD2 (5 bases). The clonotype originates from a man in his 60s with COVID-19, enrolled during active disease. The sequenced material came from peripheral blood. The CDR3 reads CASSYSIGESYNEQFF. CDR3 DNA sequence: TGTGCCAGCAGTTACTCTATCGGGGAGTCCTACAATGAGCAGTTCTTC.